This T cell receptor beta chain emerged from a study of cytomegalovirus exposure and HLA in healthy donors. Germline V gene sequence: CDR1 SGHDT, CDR2 YYEEEE. The CDR3 sequence is 17 residues long. V lost 7 bases and J 8 bases, leaving 28 bases between the germline ends. 60 Vbeta and 13 Jbeta primers were used in PCR. Profiled with immunoSEQ multiplex PCR; TCRdb holds only in-frame clones, not every one. There are tens of thousands of clones in the sample; just under 75% occur only once, and roughly 6.4% lies in the top ten. Sequenced sample: PBMCs. This receptor was obtained from a man between 25 and 39 years old in good health and CMV-seropositive. The genes are TRBV5-6 and TRBJ2-1; TRBD2 is a possible D gene (6 bases). The chain's CDR3 is CASRGWRSGPSPHEQFF. For the CDR3, the DNA is TGTGCCAGCCGGGGGTGGCGTTCGGGCCCATCCCCCCATGAGCAGTTCTTC. Using reference TRBV5-6 and TRBJ2-1 for the parts outside the CDR3, the full variable domain is DAGVTQSPTHLIKTRGQQVTLRCSPKSGHDTVSWYQQALGQGPQFIFQYYEEEERQRGNFPDRFSGHQFPNYSSELNVNALLLGDSALYLCASRGWRSGPSPHEQFFGPGTRLTVL.